This T cell receptor beta chain was observed in a study of response to subunit inactivated influenza vaccine. As regards this clonotype: Antigen unknown.

Regarding the study as a whole: Each seasonal influenza vaccination recruits few new T cells, the authors suggested.

TCRdb reanalysed the RT-PCR reads using MiXCR and keeps one entry per CDR3 protein. Counted here are over 400,000 distinct CDR3 sequences, over 10% occurring once; the ten biggest clones make up 13%. The CDR3 is 15 amino acids. The germline V gene has CDR1 MDHEN and CDR2 SYDVKM. J gave up 3 bases and V 3 bases, and 6 bases lay outside the gene matches. This TCR was recovered from a man between 45 and 60 years old who received an inactivated influenza vaccine. The rearrangement uses TRBV28 and TRBJ2-3; the match to TRBD2 covers 7 bases. Sequencing was performed on PBMCs from blood, taken more than 35 days after vaccination. This chain's CDR3 is CASSFGLVRTDTQYF. As DNA, the CDR3 is TGTGCCAGCAGTTTTGGACTAGTAAGGACAGATACGCAGTATTTT.